These T cell receptor beta chains were read from a single sample in a study of blood T cells in healthy people across ages. One entry per CDR3 protein results from TCRdb running MiXCR on the 5' RACE reads. This sample has fewer than 650,000 distinct CDR3 sequences, with roughly a quarter found just once. The same sample was also used in a study of T cells of mothers and their children.

Source material: blood. These receptors were collected from a boy aged 2 to 10 in good health. CDR3s include the opening cysteine and the closing phenylalanine or tryptophan. A D gene is named only where the DNA matches it firmly. Clone size is given for some rows only: seen once, a few or many times, or a class if the clone is expanded.

cdr3_nt: TGTGCCAGCAGCAGACATCTCGCGGGGAGATGGACTAGCTCTGGGGCCAACGTCCTGACTTTC; cdr3_aa: CASSRHLAGRWTSSGANVLTF; j_call: TRBJ2-6; v_call: TRBV11-1; clone_size: -; d_call: TRBD2
cdr3_nt: TGCAGTGCTCCGACAGGGTTGGTGTGGACTGAAGCTTTCTTT; cdr3_aa: CSAPTGLVWTEAFF; j_call: TRBJ1-1; v_call: TRBV20-1; clone_size: -; d_call: TRBD1
cdr3_nt: TGCAGCGTTTTAGGGGGACTAGCGGTATACAATGAGCAGTTCTTC; cdr3_aa: CSVLGGLAVYNEQFF; j_call: TRBJ2-1; v_call: TRBV29-1; clone_size: few; d_call: TRBD2
cdr3_nt: TGTGCCAGCAGTCCCCGGCTGGTTACCTACAATGAGCAGTTCTTC; cdr3_aa: CASSPRLVTYNEQFF; j_call: TRBJ2-1; v_call: TRBV6-5; clone_size: -; d_call: -
cdr3_nt: TGTGCCAGCAGCTCGCAGGGGGCCGGGGCTTTCTTT; cdr3_aa: CASSSQGAGAFF; j_call: TRBJ1-1; v_call: TRBV7-9; clone_size: few; d_call: TRBD1
cdr3_nt: TGTGCCAGCAGCTTACGGGGGGCGAACACTGAAGCTTTCTTT; cdr3_aa: CASSLRGANTEAFF; j_call: TRBJ1-1; v_call: TRBV11-2; clone_size: few; d_call: -
cdr3_nt: TGTGCCAGCAGCTTAGTCGGCGCGGGATCGAATGAGCAGTTCTTC; cdr3_aa: CASSLVGAGSNEQFF; j_call: TRBJ2-1; v_call: TRBV7-2; clone_size: few; d_call: -
cdr3_nt: TGTGCCAGCGGCTACTCTAGCGGGGGAGAGACCCAGTACTTC; cdr3_aa: CASGYSSGGETQYF; j_call: TRBJ2-5; v_call: TRBV3-1; clone_size: -; d_call: TRBD2
cdr3_nt: TGTGCCAGCAGTTACGGTGGCGCAACTGGCTACACCTTC; cdr3_aa: CASSYGGATGYTF; j_call: TRBJ1-2; v_call: TRBV6-5; clone_size: -; d_call: -
cdr3_nt: TGTGCCAGCAGCTTAGGAGGCTCCGGGTATGGCTACACCTTC; cdr3_aa: CASSLGGSGYGYTF; j_call: TRBJ1-2; v_call: TRBV7-9; clone_size: -; d_call: -
cdr3_nt: TGTGCCAGCACCCAACGGGGTAATAGGGCCAATGAGCAGTTCTTC; cdr3_aa: CASTQRGNRANEQFF; j_call: TRBJ2-1; v_call: TRBV12-3/TRBV12-4; clone_size: -; d_call: -
cdr3_nt: TGTGCCAGCAGCCGGACTAGCGGGAGTGATGAGCAGTTCTTC; cdr3_aa: CASSRTSGSDEQFF; j_call: TRBJ2-1; v_call: TRBV12-3/TRBV12-4; clone_size: few; d_call: TRBD2
cdr3_nt: TGTGCCAGCAGGAGGGATAGCAATCAGCCCCAGCATTTT; cdr3_aa: CASRRDSNQPQHF; j_call: TRBJ1-5; v_call: TRBV6-5; clone_size: -; d_call: -
cdr3_nt: TGTGCTAGTGGTACCGGGACTAGCCAAGAGACCCAGTACTTC; cdr3_aa: CASGTGTSQETQYF; j_call: TRBJ2-5; v_call: TRBV12-5; clone_size: -; d_call: TRBD2
cdr3_nt: TGTGCCAGCAGTCCTCCCGGCGGGGGAGAGACCCAGTACTTC; cdr3_aa: CASSPPGGGETQYF; j_call: TRBJ2-5; v_call: TRBV12-3/TRBV12-4; clone_size: -; d_call: TRBD2
cdr3_nt: TGTGCCAGCAGCTTACTAGCAGACGGGCAGTTCTTC; cdr3_aa: CASSLLADGQFF; j_call: TRBJ2-1; v_call: TRBV7-9; clone_size: few; d_call: -
cdr3_nt: TGTGCCAGCAGCCTTGGATACGGACCGTCAGTCTTC; cdr3_aa: CASSLGYGPSVF; j_call: TRBJ1-2; v_call: TRBV7-9; clone_size: -; d_call: -
cdr3_nt: TGTGCCAGCAGCGGAAGCGGGACAGAAGAGACCCAGTACTTC; cdr3_aa: CASSGSGTEETQYF; j_call: TRBJ2-5; v_call: TRBV7-9; clone_size: few; d_call: -
cdr3_nt: TGTGCCAGCAGTTACATGGGACAGGCCTATGGCTACACCTTC; cdr3_aa: CASSYMGQAYGYTF; j_call: TRBJ1-2; v_call: TRBV6-5; clone_size: -; d_call: TRBD1
cdr3_nt: TGTGCCAGCAGTAGACTCTACGAGCAGTACTTC; cdr3_aa: CASSRLYEQYF; j_call: TRBJ2-7; v_call: TRBV6-5; clone_size: many; d_call: -
cdr3_nt: TGTGCCAGCAGGGGGACTTACACTGAAGCTTTCTTT; cdr3_aa: CASRGTYTEAFF; j_call: TRBJ1-1; v_call: TRBV6-4; clone_size: -; d_call: -
cdr3_nt: TGCGCCAGCAGCGGGGACAGGCGCTACCATGAGCAGTTCTTC; cdr3_aa: CASSGDRRYHEQFF; j_call: TRBJ2-1; v_call: TRBV10-2; clone_size: few; d_call: TRBD1
cdr3_nt: TGTGCCAGCAGACAGGGTTGGCAGCCCCAGCATTTT; cdr3_aa: CASRQGWQPQHF; j_call: TRBJ1-5; v_call: TRBV27; clone_size: -; d_call: -
cdr3_nt: TGTGCCAGCAGCTACGGCAGGGGATTGGGCTATGGCTACACCTTC; cdr3_aa: CASSYGRGLGYGYTF; j_call: TRBJ1-2; v_call: TRBV13; clone_size: -; d_call: -
cdr3_nt: TGCAGCGTTGAAGATCGGGGCCGGACCGGGACAGGGAGCGCAGATACGCAGTATTTT; cdr3_aa: CSVEDRGRTGTGSADTQYF; j_call: TRBJ2-3; v_call: TRBV29-1; clone_size: few; d_call: TRBD1
cdr3_nt: TGTGCCAGCAGCTCGTTACTTACCGGGAACAATGAGCAGTTCTTC; cdr3_aa: CASSSLLTGNNEQFF; j_call: TRBJ2-1; v_call: TRBV7-8; clone_size: -; d_call: -
cdr3_nt: TGTGCCAGCAGTCCAGGGAGCGGCTACACCTTC; cdr3_aa: CASSPGSGYTF; j_call: TRBJ1-2; v_call: TRBV7-9; clone_size: once; d_call: -
cdr3_nt: TGTGCCAGCAGCTACAGGGGAGAGGAGACCCAGTACTTC; cdr3_aa: CASSYRGEETQYF; j_call: TRBJ2-5; v_call: TRBV7-2; clone_size: -; d_call: TRBD1
cdr3_nt: TGTGCCAGCAGCTTGGGGACTAGCGGCTTCACCGGGGAGCTGTTTTTT; cdr3_aa: CASSLGTSGFTGELFF; j_call: TRBJ2-2; v_call: TRBV7-9; clone_size: -; d_call: TRBD2
cdr3_nt: TGTGCCAGCAGCTTAGCCCCCGACGGGACCCCCCAAGAGACCCAGTACTTC; cdr3_aa: CASSLAPDGTPQETQYF; j_call: TRBJ2-5; v_call: TRBV7-2; clone_size: once; d_call: -
cdr3_nt: TGTGCCAGTAGTCACCGTTTTGCGGGAGTAATCAATGAGCAGTTCTTC; cdr3_aa: CASSHRFAGVINEQFF; j_call: TRBJ2-1; v_call: TRBV19; clone_size: -; d_call: TRBD2
cdr3_nt: TGTGCCAGCAGCTTAGTGTGGGATTACTATGGCTACACCTTC; cdr3_aa: CASSLVWDYYGYTF; j_call: TRBJ1-2; v_call: TRBV7-9; clone_size: -; d_call: -
cdr3_nt: TGCGCCAGCAGCTTGGGGTGGACTAGCGGGATGGCCACCTCCTACGAGCAGTACTTC; cdr3_aa: CASSLGWTSGMATSYEQYF; j_call: TRBJ2-7; v_call: TRBV5-1; clone_size: once; d_call: TRBD2
cdr3_nt: TGTGCCAGCAGCCCGGGACAGCTGGGAGGGGCCAACGTCCTGACTTTC; cdr3_aa: CASSPGQLGGANVLTF; j_call: TRBJ2-6; v_call: TRBV7-6; clone_size: -; d_call: TRBD1
cdr3_nt: TGTGCCACCAGCAGAGGAGGTCCCTATAGCGGGGGGTTCCAAGAGACCCAGTACTTC; cdr3_aa: CATSRGGPYSGGFQETQYF; j_call: TRBJ2-5; v_call: TRBV15; clone_size: few; d_call: TRBD2
cdr3_nt: TGCGCCAGCAGCCAAGTAGGGAGCGATGAGCAGTTCTTC; cdr3_aa: CASSQVGSDEQFF; j_call: TRBJ2-1; v_call: TRBV4-1; clone_size: -; d_call: -
cdr3_nt: TGCAGCGTTGAAGGATTTTTTGGGACTAGCGGGAGCTTTGAGCAGTTCTTC; cdr3_aa: CSVEGFFGTSGSFEQFF; j_call: TRBJ2-1; v_call: TRBV29-1; clone_size: many; d_call: TRBD2
cdr3_nt: TGTGCCTGGAGTGGAGACACAGGCAATCAGCCCCAGCATTTT; cdr3_aa: CAWSGDTGNQPQHF; j_call: TRBJ1-5; v_call: TRBV30; clone_size: few; d_call: -
cdr3_nt: TGCGCCAGCAGCCCCAGTCGCCCCCAGGGGACTGAAGCTTTCTTT; cdr3_aa: CASSPSRPQGTEAFF; j_call: TRBJ1-1; v_call: TRBV5-1; clone_size: few; d_call: -
cdr3_nt: TGTGCCAGCAGCCAAGAAGCCATACAGGGCGGCGGCTACACCTTC; cdr3_aa: CASSQEAIQGGGYTF; j_call: TRBJ1-2; v_call: TRBV4-2; clone_size: -; d_call: -
cdr3_nt: TGTGCCAGCAGTTTACCACCGGGACAGGGGGAAGAGACCCAGTACTTC; cdr3_aa: CASSLPPGQGEETQYF; j_call: TRBJ2-5; v_call: TRBV6-6; clone_size: -; d_call: TRBD1
cdr3_nt: TGTGCCAGCAGTTTCGTAGCCTCCTACGAGCAGTACTTC; cdr3_aa: CASSFVASYEQYF; j_call: TRBJ2-7; v_call: TRBV6-5; clone_size: -; d_call: -
cdr3_nt: TGTGCCAGCAGTTCCCGGGACAGTACCTACGAGCAGTACTTC; cdr3_aa: CASSSRDSTYEQYF; j_call: TRBJ2-7; v_call: TRBV28; clone_size: many; d_call: TRBD1
cdr3_nt: TGCAGCGTTGAGGGCGGCAGGGGCACTGAAGCTTTCTTT; cdr3_aa: CSVEGGRGTEAFF; j_call: TRBJ1-1; v_call: TRBV29-1; clone_size: few; d_call: -
cdr3_nt: TGTGCCAGCAGTGTTGGACAAGGAAAAGAAGCTTTCTTT; cdr3_aa: CASSVGQGKEAFF; j_call: TRBJ1-1; v_call: TRBV2; clone_size: -; d_call: -
cdr3_nt: TGTGCCAGCAGACCTACTTATGGCTATGGCTACACCTTC; cdr3_aa: CASRPTYGYGYTF; j_call: TRBJ1-2; v_call: TRBV12-3/TRBV12-4; clone_size: -; d_call: -
cdr3_nt: TGTGCCAGCAGTTACAACAGGGGGCAGGAGACCCAGTACTTC; cdr3_aa: CASSYNRGQETQYF; j_call: TRBJ2-5; v_call: TRBV6-5; clone_size: -; d_call: TRBD1
cdr3_nt: TGTGCCAGCAGCTATCGTGCCCCGCAGTATTTT; cdr3_aa: CASSYRAPQYF; j_call: TRBJ2-3; v_call: TRBV7-2; clone_size: few; d_call: -
cdr3_nt: TGTGCCAGCAGTTACCACCCACAGGGGGCAGTCGAAAAACTGTTTTTT; cdr3_aa: CASSYHPQGAVEKLFF; j_call: TRBJ1-4; v_call: TRBV6-5; clone_size: -; d_call: TRBD1
cdr3_nt: TGTGCCAGTCGGCGGGGGAGCACAGATACGCAGTATTTT; cdr3_aa: CASRRGSTDTQYF; j_call: TRBJ2-3; v_call: TRBV6-1; clone_size: -; d_call: TRBD2
cdr3_nt: TGTGCCAGCAGTTCTAGCGGAGCTACGATAACCTTT; cdr3_aa: CASSSSGATITF; j_call: TRBJ2-3; v_call: TRBV6-6; clone_size: few; d_call: TRBD2